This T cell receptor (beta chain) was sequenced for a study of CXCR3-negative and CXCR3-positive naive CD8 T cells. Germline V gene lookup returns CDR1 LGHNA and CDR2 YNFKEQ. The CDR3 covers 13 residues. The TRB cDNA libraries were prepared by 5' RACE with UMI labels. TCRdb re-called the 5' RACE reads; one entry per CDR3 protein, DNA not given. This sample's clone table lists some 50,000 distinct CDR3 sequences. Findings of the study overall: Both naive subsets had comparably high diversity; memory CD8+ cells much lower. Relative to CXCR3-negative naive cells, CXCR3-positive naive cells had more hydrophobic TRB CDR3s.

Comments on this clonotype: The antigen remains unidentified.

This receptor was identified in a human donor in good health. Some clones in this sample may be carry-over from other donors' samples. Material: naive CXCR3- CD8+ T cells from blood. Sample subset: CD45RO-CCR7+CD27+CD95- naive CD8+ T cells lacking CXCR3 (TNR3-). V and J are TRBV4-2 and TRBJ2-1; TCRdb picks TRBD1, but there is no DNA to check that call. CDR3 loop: CASAPGGGDEQFF.